These 27 T cell receptor beta chains were all obtained from the same sample, sequenced in a study of T cells after yellow fever vaccination. TCRdb re-called the 5' RACE reads through MiXCR, storing one row per CDR3 protein. The table has 320,000 or so distinct CDR3 sequences, roughly 8.3% seen once. Sequenced material: PBMCs, taken approximately 40 days after the first yellow fever vaccination. Source of these receptors: a man between 18 and 29 years old who received the YFV17D yellow fever vaccine.

The chain combines TRBV5-1 with TRBJ2-7; 7 bases line up with TRBD1. J lost 7 bases, V lost 0 bases, and 13 bases had no gene match. The V gene's germline CDR1 is SGHRS and CDR2 YFSETQ. The CDR3 has 16 residues. The CDR3 DNA follows: TGCGCCAGCAGCTTGGATCTGACAGGGCAAGCCGGGGAGCAGTACTTC. This sequence encodes CASSLDLTGQAGEQYF. The whole variable domain, remainder taken from reference TRBV5-1 and TRBJ2-7, is KAGVTQTPRYLIKTRGQQVTLSCSPISGHRSVSWYQQTPGQGLQFLFEYFSETQRNKGNFPGRFSGRQFSNSRSEMNVSTLELGDSALYLCASSLDLTGQAGEQYFGPGTRLTVT.

The chain is built from TRBV5-1 and TRBJ1-1, with TRBD1 as a possible D gene (5 bases). CDR3 length equals 14 residues. Germline CDR1 and CDR2: SGHRS and YFSETQ. Trimming pared 0 bases from V and 3 bases from J, leaving 9 bases between. CDR3 residues: CASSLASRDTEAFF. CDR3 DNA: TGCGCCAGCAGCTTGGCCAGCAGGGACACTGAAGCTTTCTTT.

A few counts support this clonotype. The gene calls are TRBV11-2 and TRBJ2-4; a possible D gene is TRBD1 (5 bases). Germline-derived CDR1 and CDR2 are SGHAT and FQNNGV. The CDR3 is 15 residues long. V lost 5 bases and J 1 base, leaving 12 bases between the germline ends. In DNA form, the CDR3 reads TGTGCCAGCAGCGGGCGGACATCGGCCAAAAACATTCAGTACTTC. Amino acid sequence: CASSGRTSAKNIQYF.

This clonotype was detected many times. The V gene is TRBV5-1, the J gene TRBJ2-7; D may be TRBD2 (5 bases). Germline V lookup: CDR1 SGHRS, CDR2 YFSETQ. The CDR3 has 13 residues. The ends were cut back, 0 bases at V and 1 base at J, with 5 bases in the middle. CDR3 protein: CASSLAGSYEQYF. CDR3 bases: TGCGCCAGCAGCTTGGCGGGGTCCTACGAGCAGTACTTC.

This clonotype showed up just a few times. The chain uses TRBV21-1 and TRBJ1-2; the listed D gene, TRBD1, was not tested against the DNA. TRBV21-1 is described as a pseudogene. The CDR3 consists of 17 residues. The CDR3 DNA reads TGTGCCAGCAGCAGCCTTGGGGGCGAATTTCCTAACTATGGCTACACCTTC. This translates into CASSSLGGEFPNYGYTF.

The table lists this clonotype with a few counts. The rearrangement uses TRBV15 and TRBJ2-7; 11 nucleotides match TRBD1. CDR3 length: 15 amino acids. J was trimmed by 3 bases and V by 0 bases; bases with no gene match: 1. Germline V gene lookup returns CDR1 LNHNV and CDR2 YYDKDF (reference sequence). CDR3: CATSREGTGGYEQYF. The CDR3 DNA is TGTGCCACCAGCAGAGAGGGGACAGGGGGCTACGAGCAGTACTTC. The full variable domain, its missing parts supplied by reference TRBV15 and TRBJ2-7, is DAMVIQNPRYQVTQFGKPVTLSCSQTLNHNVMYWYQQKSSQAPKLLFHYYDKDFNNEADTPDNFQSRRPNTSFCFLDIRSPGLGDTAMYLCATSREGTGGYEQYFGPGTRLTVT.

This clonotype was observed a few times. The chain recombines TRBV12-3 or TRBV12-4 with TRBJ2-1, with D possibly being TRBD1 (5 bases). Between the trimmed V and J ends, which lost 2 bases and 5 bases, there was a span of 7 bases. The CDR3 runs to 13 residues. The CDR3 region is CASSLTRDNEQFF. The CDR3, as DNA: TGTGCCAGCAGTTTAACCAGGGACAATGAGCAGTTCTTC.

The chain combines TRBV29-1 with TRBJ2-5, with 7 bases aligning to TRBD2. The CDR3 is made up of 14 amino acids. Germline CDR1 SQVTM, CDR2 ANQGSEA. V lost 2 bases to trimming and J lost 5 bases; unmatched junction nucleotides: 8. The CDR3 loop reads CSVEFAGVMETQYF. The CDR3 region has the DNA TGCAGCGTTGAATTTGCGGGGGTCATGGAGACCCAGTACTTC.

There are many counts of this clonotype. This chain links TRBV9 with TRBJ2-3; D is undetermined. From germline, CDR1 is SGDLS and CDR2 YYNGEE. The CDR3 loop spans 15 amino acids. The V end was cut by 3 bases, the J end by 2 bases, with 13 bases between. The CDR3 loop is CASSAGPAPTDTQYF. CDR3 sequence (DNA): TGTGCCAGCAGCGCTGGACCCGCCCCCACAGATACGCAGTATTTT.

This clonotype was counted a few times. This rearrangement joins TRBV15 to TRBJ1-3; 7 bases are shared with TRBD1. The germline V gene has CDR1 LNHNV and CDR2 YYDKDF (reference sequence). The V segment lost 4 bases and the J segment 3 bases; nucleotides outside the gene matches: 3. The CDR3 consists of 14 residues. The CDR3 DNA reads TGTGCCACCAGCATCGACAGGGTTGGAAACACCATATATTTT. Protein product: CATSIDRVGNTIYF.

In its sample, this clonotype was seen a few times. The rearrangement uses TRBV27 and TRBJ2-6; no firm D call. This CDR3 is built from 18 residues. Trimming pared 0 bases from V and 0 bases from J, leaving 12 bases between. Germline V gives CDR1 MNHEY, CDR2 SMNVEV (reference sequence). The CDR3 nucleotides are TGTGCCAGCAGTTTATCCACCCCGGACGGCTCTGGGGCCAACGTCCTGACTTTC. It is translated as CASSLSTPDGSGANVLTF.

This clonotype was counted only a few times. This rearrangement joins TRBV5-6 to TRBJ2-2, with D perhaps matching TRBD2 (6 bases). Trimming shortened V by 4 bases and J by 13 bases, and 23 bases separated the two germline ends. The CDR3 runs to 15 residues. Germline V CDR1 and CDR2: SGHDT, YYEEEE. The DNA of the CDR3 is TGTGCCAGCAGCACCGGGAACACTCACCGGGGAGGGCTGTTTTTT. Its protein is CASSTGNTHRGGLFF.

This clonotype occurred a few times. The V and J genes are TRBV7-8 and TRBJ2-5, with 10 bases that match TRBD2. CDR3 length: 16 amino acids. Germline V lookup: CDR1 SGHVS, CDR2 FQNEAQ. Trimming at V came to 5 bases and at J to 4 bases, leaving 10 bases not matched to a gene. The CDR3: CASSKVHSGGRETQYF. CDR3 bases: TGTGCCAGCAGCAAAGTTCATAGCGGGGGGCGAGAGACCCAGTACTTC.

This clonotype was counted at least ten times. The rearrangement uses TRBV6-1 and TRBJ2-7; D not certain. Per germline, CDR1 MNHNS and CDR2 SASEGT. This CDR3 is built from 12 residues. Trimming cost V 9 bases and J 4 bases, with 13 bases left between them. The CDR3 bases are TGTGCCAGAGAACAGAGGCAATACGAGCAGTACGTC. Its translation: CAREQRQYEQYV.

Only a few counts were recorded for this clonotype. This chain connects TRBV20-1 to TRBJ2-3, with D perhaps TRBD2 (5 bases). The CDR3 sequence is 12 residues long. The germline V gene has CDR1 DFQATT and CDR2 SNEGSKA (reference sequence). Trimming took 5 bases from V and 5 from J, leaving 11 bases between them. The CDR3 reads CSAWERLDTQYF. Here the CDR3 DNA reads TGCAGTGCTTGGGAGCGGTTAGATACGCAGTATTTT.

This clonotype showed up just a few times. The rearrangement uses TRBV19 and TRBJ1-1, with D possibly matching TRBD1 (6 bases). V lost 3 bases to trimming and J lost 3 bases, with 17 bases between them. The CDR3 has 16 amino acids. Germline V gene data show CDR1 as LNHDA and CDR2 as SQIVND (reference sequence). The CDR3 DNA reads as TGTGCCAGTAGTATTAGCACAGGGAGGGCCCACACTGAAGCTTTCTTT. It encodes CASSISTGRAHTEAFF.

This clonotype was detected a few times. The gene calls are TRBV28 and TRBJ1-3, with 9 bases that match TRBD1. After removal of 6 bases from V and 1 base from J, the junction contained 4 bases not matched to a gene. CDR1 and CDR2 from the germline V gene are MDHEN and SYDVKM. CDR3 size: 15 residues. The CDR3 reads CASREQGASGNTIYF. The CDR3 region has the DNA TGTGCCAGCAGAGAACAGGGGGCTTCTGGAAACACCATATATTTT.

The chain combines TRBV3-1 with TRBJ1-4; perhaps TRBD1 as D (5 bases). V was trimmed by 6 bases and J by 4 bases, leaving 15 bases between them. CDR3 length: 15 residues. The germline V gene encodes CDR1 LGHDT and CDR2 YNNKEL (reference sequence). The CDR3 spells CASRSGGGSNEKLFF. The CDR3 DNA reads TGTGCCAGCAGGTCCGGGGGTGGAAGTAATGAAAAACTGTTTTTT.

This clonotype was counted ten times or more. The rearrangement joins TRBV5-1 to TRBJ2-3; 10 bases are shared with TRBD2. Germline loops: CDR1 SGHRS, CDR2 YFSETQ. CDR3 length equals 17 residues. J lost 5 bases, V lost 3 bases, and 12 bases had no gene match. The CDR3 spells CASSSGNLAGVGDTQYF. CDR3 nucleotide sequence: TGCGCCAGCAGCTCCGGAAACCTAGCGGGGGTCGGAGATACGCAGTATTTT.

This clonotype was observed a few times. This chain uses TRBV5-1 with TRBJ2-5; no reliable D call. This CDR3 contains 15 residues. The germline gives CDR1 SGHRS, CDR2 YFSETQ. V was cut by 4 bases and J by 3 bases, with 16 bases left in between. Here the CDR3 reads CASSPPTGREETQYF. In DNA, the CDR3 is TGCGCCAGCAGCCCACCAACCGGGCGCGAAGAGACCCAGTACTTC.

V usage is TRBV15 and J usage is TRBJ2-1; 10 bases match TRBD2. CDR3 length: 15 residues. Germline trimming cut 5 bases from V and 8 bases from J; bases unmatched to any gene: 9. The germline V gene encodes CDR1 LNHNV and CDR2 YYDKDF (reference sequence). The CDR3 DNA is TGTGCCACCAGCCTGCAGAGCGGGGGGGCCCATGAGCAGTTCTTC. It is translated as CATSLQSGGAHEQFF. The full variable domain, its missing parts supplied by reference TRBV15 and TRBJ2-1, is DAMVIQNPRYQVTQFGKPVTLSCSQTLNHNVMYWYQQKSSQAPKLLFHYYDKDFNNEADTPDNFQSRRPNTSFCFLDIRSPGLGDTAMYLCATSLQSGGAHEQFFGPGTRLTVL.

This rearrangement joins TRBV11-2 to TRBJ2-1; 13 bases map to TRBD2. The CDR3 is 18 residues long. The V and J ends lost 2 bases and 0 bases, in that order; junction bases with no gene match: 4. Per the germline V gene, CDR1 is SGHAT and CDR2 is FQNNGV. CDR3 coding DNA: TGTGCCAGCAGCTTACTGAGGACTAGCGGGAGCTCCTACAATGAGCAGTTCTTC. Residues: CASSLLRTSGSSYNEQFF.

The sample holds a few counts of this clonotype. The chain recombines TRBV7-9 with TRBJ2-5; D remains unclear. The germline V gene encodes CDR1 SEHNR and CDR2 FQNEAQ (reference sequence). The CDR3 sequence is 12 residues long. Trimming cost V 5 bases and J 4 bases, with 8 bases left between them. The CDR3 is CASSSWGETQYF. CDR3 sequence (DNA): TGTGCCAGCAGCAGTTGGGGAGAGACCCAGTACTTC.

The rearrangement joins TRBV11-1 to TRBJ2-2; 9 bases match TRBD2. J lost 4 bases, V lost 7 bases, and 19 bases had no gene match. Germline V gene lookup returns CDR1 SGHAT and CDR2 FQDESV (reference sequence). There are 19 residues in the CDR3. The CDR3 DNA follows: TGTGCCAGCATCGACCGAGTGGCGGCGGGGGGGCCTAGCACCGGGGAGCTGTTTTTT. Amino acid sequence: CASIDRVAAGGPSTGELFF.

The chain uses TRBV7-9 and TRBJ2-7; no clear D gene. V was pared by 2 bases and J by 1 base, with 9 bases between. This CDR3 is built from 14 residues. The germline V gene has CDR1 SEHNR and CDR2 FQNEAQ (reference sequence). The CDR3 DNA follows: TGTGCCAGCAGCTTATCATTGGGTTCCTACGAGCAGTACGTC. Translating it yields CASSLSLGSYEQYV.

The chain recombines TRBV20-1 with TRBJ2-1; D is undetermined. The CDR3 runs to 11 residues. The V gene lost 5 bases and the J gene lost 10 bases, with 12 bases spanning the gap. The V gene's germline CDR1 is DFQATT and CDR2 SNEGSKA (reference sequence). CDR3 protein: CSAVPLGEQFF. DNA for the CDR3: TGCAGTGCTGTGCCCCTCGGGGAGCAGTTCTTC.

This clonotype has a handful of counts. The J gene is TRBJ1-1, the V gene TRBV6-2 or TRBV6-3; D remains unclear. This CDR3 contains 14 residues. Trimming stripped 7 bases from V and 1 base from J, with 13 bases between. Looked up from germline, CDR1 is MNHEY and CDR2 is SVGEGT. CDR3 protein: CASTLIRGNTEAFF. CDR3 DNA sequence: TGTGCCAGCACCCTGATTCGAGGGAACACTGAAGCTTTCTTT.